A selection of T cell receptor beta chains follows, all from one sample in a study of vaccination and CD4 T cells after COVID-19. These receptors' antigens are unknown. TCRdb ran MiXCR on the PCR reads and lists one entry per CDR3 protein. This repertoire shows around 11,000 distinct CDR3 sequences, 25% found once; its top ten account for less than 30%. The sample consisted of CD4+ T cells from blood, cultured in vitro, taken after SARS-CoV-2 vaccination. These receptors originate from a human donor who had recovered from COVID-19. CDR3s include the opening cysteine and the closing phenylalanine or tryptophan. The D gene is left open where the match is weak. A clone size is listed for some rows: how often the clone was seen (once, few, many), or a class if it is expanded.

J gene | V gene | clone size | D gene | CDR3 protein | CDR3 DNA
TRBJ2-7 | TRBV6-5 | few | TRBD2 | CASSYSRSSGGFYEQYF | TGTGCCAGCAGTTACTCGAGATCTAGCGGGGGGTTCTACGAGCAGTACTTC
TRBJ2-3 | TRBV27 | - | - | CASIPLGGRGTQYF | TGTGCCAGCATTCCTCTTGGGGGCCGCGGTACGCAGTATTTT
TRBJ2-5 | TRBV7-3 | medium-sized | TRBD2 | CASSSRGSGAETQYF | TGTGCCAGCAGCTCTCGAGGTAGCGGGGCGGAGACCCAGTACTTC
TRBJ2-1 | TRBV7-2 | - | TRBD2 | CASRRAGVNNEQFF | TGTGCCAGCAGGAGAGCGGGAGTGAACAATGAGCAGTTCTTC
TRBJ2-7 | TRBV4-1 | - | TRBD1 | CASSQEGQVNAYEQYF | TGCGCCAGCAGCCAAGAGGGACAGGTGAACGCCTACGAGCAGTACTTC
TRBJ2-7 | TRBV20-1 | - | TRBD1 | CSARGDREIYEQYF | TGCAGTGCTAGAGGGGACAGGGAGATATACGAGCAGTACTTC
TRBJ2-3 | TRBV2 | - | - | CASSPTEGLNTQYF | TGTGCCAGCAGCCCAACGGAGGGGCTAAATACGCAGTATTTT
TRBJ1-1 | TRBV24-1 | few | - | CATSDPQGPGGSAFF | TGTGCCACCAGTGATCCCCAGGGACCGGGGGGATCCGCTTTCTTT
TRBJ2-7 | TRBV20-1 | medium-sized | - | CSAMVGADSYEQYF | TGCAGTGCTATGGTGGGGGCGGATAGTTACGAGCAGTACTTC
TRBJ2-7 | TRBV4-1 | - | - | CASSQDQSARYEQYF | TGCGCCAGCAGCCAAGATCAGAGTGCCCGCTACGAGCAGTACTTC
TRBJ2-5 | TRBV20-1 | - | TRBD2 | CSASVVGASGRVYF | TGCAGTGCTAGCGTCGTGGGGGCTAGCGGGAGGGTTTACTTC
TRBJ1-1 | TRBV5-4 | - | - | CASSLGVDTEAFF | TGTGCCAGCAGCTTGGGTGTGGACACTGAAGCTTTCTTT
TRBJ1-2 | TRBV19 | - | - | CAIRRPGVAYGYTF | TGTGCCATCCGGAGGCCAGGGGTGGCCTATGGCTACACCTTC
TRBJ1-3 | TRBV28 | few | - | CASRRSAGNTIYF | TGTGCCAGCAGGAGATCGGCGGGAAACACCATATATTTT
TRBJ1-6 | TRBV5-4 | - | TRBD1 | CAMGQGLDSPLHF | TGTGCCATGGGACAGGGACTCGATTCACCCCTCCACTTT
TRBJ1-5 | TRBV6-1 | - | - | CASSAFEGSPGQPQHF | TGTGCCAGCAGTGCGTTTGAAGGGTCGCCGGGCCAGCCCCAGCATTTT